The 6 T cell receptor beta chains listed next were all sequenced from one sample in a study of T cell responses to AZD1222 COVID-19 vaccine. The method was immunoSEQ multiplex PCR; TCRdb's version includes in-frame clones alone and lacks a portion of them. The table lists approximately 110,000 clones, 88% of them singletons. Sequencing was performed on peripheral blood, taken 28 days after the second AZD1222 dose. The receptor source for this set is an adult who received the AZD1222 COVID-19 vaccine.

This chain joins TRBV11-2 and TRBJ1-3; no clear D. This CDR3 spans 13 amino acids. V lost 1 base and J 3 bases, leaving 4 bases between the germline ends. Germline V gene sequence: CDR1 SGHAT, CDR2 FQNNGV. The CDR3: CASSLGYGNTIYF. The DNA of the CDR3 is TGTGCCAGCAGCTTAGGATATGGAAACACCATATATTTT.

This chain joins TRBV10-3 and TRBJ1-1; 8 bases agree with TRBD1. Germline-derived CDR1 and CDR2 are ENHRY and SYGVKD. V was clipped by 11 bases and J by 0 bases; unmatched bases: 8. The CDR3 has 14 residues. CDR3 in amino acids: CAATGEVLNTEAFF. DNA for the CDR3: TGTGCCGCGACAGGGGAAGTCCTGAACACTGAAGCTTTCTTT.

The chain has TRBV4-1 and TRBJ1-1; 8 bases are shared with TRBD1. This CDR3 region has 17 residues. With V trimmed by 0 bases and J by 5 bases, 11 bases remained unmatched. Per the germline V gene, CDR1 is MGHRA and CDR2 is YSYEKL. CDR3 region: CASSQDRGQGSRTEAFF. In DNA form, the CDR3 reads TGCGCCAGCAGCCAAGATAGAGGACAGGGAAGCCGGACTGAAGCTTTCTTT.

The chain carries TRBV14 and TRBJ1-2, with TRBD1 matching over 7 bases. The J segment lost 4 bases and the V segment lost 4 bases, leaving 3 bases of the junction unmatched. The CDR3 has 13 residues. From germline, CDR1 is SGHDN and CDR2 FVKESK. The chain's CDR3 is CASSPGQVYGYTF. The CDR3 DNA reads TGTGCCAGCAGCCCTGGACAGGTCTATGGCTACACCTTC.

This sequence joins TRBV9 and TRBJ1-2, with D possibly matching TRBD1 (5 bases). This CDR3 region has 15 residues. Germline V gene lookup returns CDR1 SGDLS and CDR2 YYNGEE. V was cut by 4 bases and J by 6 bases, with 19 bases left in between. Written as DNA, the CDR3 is TGTGCCAGCAGCCCCTCACCGGCAGGGATGGATGGCTACACCTTC. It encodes CASSPSPAGMDGYTF.

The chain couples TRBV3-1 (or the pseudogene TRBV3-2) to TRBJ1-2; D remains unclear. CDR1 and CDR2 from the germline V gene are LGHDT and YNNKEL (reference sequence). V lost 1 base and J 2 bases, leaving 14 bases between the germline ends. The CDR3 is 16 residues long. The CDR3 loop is CASSQGPSGLNYGYTF. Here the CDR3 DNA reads TGTGCCAGCAGCCAAGGCCCCTCGGGCCTCAACTATGGCTACACCTTC.